This TCR beta chain was sequenced in a study of metastatic and nonmetastatic thyroid tumors. Turning to the study itself: The comparison covered peripheral blood and tumor or nodule tissue in malignant and benign thyroid patients.

All patients reached thyroid surgery having received no treatment beforehand. In the authors' workflow: Variation in CDR3 across clinicopathological groups served as the basis for constructing a distant-metastasis classifier in papillary thyroid cancer. TCRdb re-called clones via MiXCR from the PCR reads. TCRdb, not the original authors, processed these V and J calls. The sample contains tens of thousands of clones, about 16% of which appear only once. Study-level points and caveats: Malignant thyroid tumors reportedly exceeded benign nodules significantly in TCR beta diversity, with the difference appearing in blood and tumor.

This clone was seen repeatedly, ten times or more. What it binds is not known. The sample comprised blood. This TCR was sampled from a female donor with papillary thyroid cancer or a benign thyroid nodule (not recorded which). Some clones in this sample may be carry-over from other donors' samples.

CDR3 sequence (DNA): TGTGCCAGCAGCCCGGGACAGAGTATAAGGCTGTTTTTT. Translated, it gives CASSPGQSIRLFF. V usage is TRBV6-2 or TRBV6-3 and J usage is TRBJ2-2, with TRBD1 matching over 7 bases. V dropped 6 bases and J dropped 13; count of bases not matched to a gene: 11. Germline V gene lookup returns CDR1 MNHEY and CDR2 SVGEGT. This CDR3 is 13 amino acids long.